This T cell receptor (beta chain) was captured by sequencing in a study of shared T cell receptors in the human thymus. With 1 base removed from V and 8 bases from J, the gap between germline ends came to 8 bases. The germline CDR1 and CDR2 sequences are SGHNT and YENEEA. The CDR3 spans 12 residues. Clones were read by immunoSEQ multiplex PCR, and TCRdb kept only the in-frame ones, dropping some. This table holds about 500,000 clones, 78% found once. This sample also appeared in a second study, on human thymus T cells. That investigation notes: Thymic resections from corrective heart surgery supplied the tissue. Apparent skewing of V and J gene usage characterized both thymic and blood repertoires. Related work showed strongly overlapping thymic repertoires across unrelated individuals.

V is TRBV11-3 and J is TRBJ1-2, with D uncertain. The sequence derives from a boy younger than two with a congenital heart defect. The sequencing input was thymocytes. CDR3 amino acids: CASSLGGAGYTF. The CDR3 DNA sequence: TGTGCCAGCAGCTTAGGTGGAGCAGGCTACACCTTC.